These 25 T cell receptor beta chains share one sample of origin, sequenced in a study of cytomegalovirus exposure and HLA in healthy donors. The study ran its PCR with 60 Vbeta and 13 Jbeta primers. Sequencing was performed with immunoSEQ multiplex PCR; in TCRdb, only in-frame clones are kept and a portion is missing. The profile shows around 150,000 clones, about 60% of them singletons. The sample consisted of PBMCs. The source of these receptors is a woman aged 55-69 years in good health and CMV-seropositive.

V usage is TRBV28 and J usage is TRBJ2-5; 7 nucleotides match TRBD1. The V gene's germline CDR1 is MDHEN and CDR2 SYDVKM. CDR3 length: 18 residues. After removal of 5 bases from V and 1 base from J, the junction contained 16 bases not matched to a gene. CDR3 residues: CASSPTPTGSEPQETQYF. CDR3 bases: TGTGCCAGCAGTCCCACCCCGACAGGGTCGGAGCCCCAAGAGACCCAGTACTTC.

The J gene is TRBJ2-1, the V gene TRBV18; 9 bases are a match to TRBD1. V trimming: 9 bases; J trimming: 5 bases; junction bases outside the gene matches: 20. The CDR3 has 18 amino acids. CDR1 is KGHSH and CDR2 is LQKENI in the germline V gene. This chain's CDR3 is CASSLMTSGQGTHNEQFF. The CDR3 DNA is TGTGCCAGTTCCCTGATGACCTCCGGACAGGGGACTCACAATGAGCAGTTCTTC.

The chain carries TRBV9 and TRBJ2-3, with 12 bases aligning to TRBD2. Germline V CDR1 and CDR2: SGDLS, YYNGEE. The CDR3 is made up of 17 amino acids. Trimming cost V 5 bases and J 0 bases; bases outside gene matches: 7. CDR3 region: CASSGLTSGSSTDTQYF. The CDR3 DNA reads as TGTGCCAGCAGTGGCTTGACTAGCGGGAGTAGCACAGATACGCAGTATTTT. The full variable domain, with the rest looked up from reference TRBV9 and TRBJ2-3, is DSGVTQTPKHLITATGQRVTLRCSPRSGDLSVYWYQQSLDQGLQFLIQYYNGEERAKGNILERFSAQQFPDLHSELNLSSLELGDSALYFCASSGLTSGSSTDTQYFGPGTRLTVL.

A few counts support this clone. The gene calls are TRBV6-6 and TRBJ2-6, with a tentative D call TRBD1 (6 bases). The CDR3 consists of 15 residues. Per the germline V gene, CDR1 is MNHNY and CDR2 is SVGAGI (reference sequence). V gave up 6 bases and J gave up 1 base, with 10 bases separating them. The CDR3 region has the DNA TGTGCCAGCAGACGACAGGTGTCTGGGGCCAACGTCCTGACTTTC. Its translation: CASRRQVSGANVLTF.

V usage is TRBV28 and J usage is TRBJ1-2; maybe TRBD1 (5 bases). Germline assignment: CDR1 MDHEN and CDR2 SYDVKM. V lost 1 base to trimming and J lost 6 bases, with 15 bases between them. The CDR3 is 15 residues long. The CDR3 protein is CASSLFRPQGDGYTF. CDR3 DNA: TGTGCCAGCAGTTTATTTCGGCCCCAGGGCGATGGCTACACCTTC.

J is TRBJ2-3 and V is TRBV5-5, with 11 bases lining up with TRBD1. The CDR3 is 16 residues long. J lost 6 bases, V lost 4 bases, and 10 bases had no gene match. Germline CDR1 is SGHKS and CDR2 is YYEKEE (reference sequence). The CDR3 region has the DNA TGTGCCAGCAGCCTCAGGACAGGGGGCACATCTGATACGCAGTATTTT. Encoded protein: CASSLRTGGTSDTQYF.

The chain employs TRBV29-1 and TRBJ2-7; tentatively, D is TRBD2 (7 bases). CDR3 length equals 14 residues. The V end was cut by 2 bases, the J end by 5 bases, with 16 bases between. Looked up from germline, CDR1 is SQVTM and CDR2 is ANQGSEA. This CDR3 is CSVEWGGGINEQYF. CDR3 nucleotide sequence: TGCAGCGTTGAATGGGGAGGGGGTATCAACGAGCAGTACTTC.

J is TRBJ1-1 and V is TRBV7-9; unclear D gene. The CDR3 totals 12 residues. Germline CDR1 reads SEHNR; CDR2 reads FQNEAQ (reference sequence). V lost 9 bases to trimming and J lost 1 base, with 9 bases between them. CDR3 protein: CASSFGNTEAFF. CDR3 DNA: TGTGCCAGTTCTTTCGGGAACACTGAAGCTTTCTTT. The full variable domain, in which reference TRBV7-9 and TRBJ1-1 provide the parts outside the CDR3, is DTGVSQNPRHKITKRGQNVTFRCDPISEHNRLYWYRQTLGQGPEFLTYFQNEAQLEKSRLLSDRFSAERPKGSFSTLEIQRTEQGDSAMYLCASSFGNTEAFFGQGTRLTVV.

This clone was detected a few times. The chain has TRBV12-5 and TRBJ1-1, with D uncertain. Germline CDR1 and CDR2: LGHNT and FRNRAP. Trimming took 2 bases from V and 8 from J, leaving 12 bases between them. This CDR3 region has 13 residues. CDR3 sequence: CASGLHRREEAFF. CDR3 coding DNA: TGTGCTAGTGGTTTGCATCGACGGGAAGAAGCTTTCTTT.

This clone was observed a handful of times. This sequence joins TRBV19 and TRBJ2-1; 11 nucleotides align to TRBD2. V gave up 5 bases and J gave up 8 bases; unmatched junction bases: 5. Germline CDR1 reads LNHDA; CDR2 reads SQIVND (reference sequence). The CDR3 loop spans 14 amino acids. The CDR3 nucleotides read TGTGCCAGTAGTCTGCTAGCGGGAGGCTATGAGCAGTTCTTC. Protein sequence: CASSLLAGGYEQFF. Supplemented by reference TRBV19 and TRBJ2-1, the full variable domain reads DGGITQSPKYLFRKEGQNVTLSCEQNLNHDAMYWYRQDPGQGLRLIYYSQIVNDFQKGDIAEGYSVSREKKESFPLTVTSAQKNPTAFYLCASSLLAGGYEQFFGPGTRLTVL.

In its sample, this clone was seen a few times. This chain links TRBV29-1 with TRBJ1-4; 8 nucleotides align to TRBD1. Germline V CDR1 and CDR2: SQVTM, ANQGSEA. V lost 6 bases and J lost 8; bases outside the gene matches: 8. This CDR3 region has 13 residues. CDR3 amino acids: CSVTGGAGEKLFF. DNA of the CDR3: TGCAGCGTAACAGGGGGTGCCGGCGAAAAACTGTTTTTT.

The V call is TRBV27, the J call TRBJ2-7, with D possibly being TRBD1 (7 bases). Germline CDR1 reads MNHEY; CDR2 reads SMNVEV (reference sequence). The V gene lost 2 bases and the J gene lost 3 bases, with 26 bases spanning the gap. The CDR3 sequence is 19 residues long. The CDR3 DNA reads as TGTGCCAGCAGTTTAGGGAGGACAGGCCACCTCTCGGGGAACTACGAGCAGTACTTC. It yields the protein CASSLGRTGHLSGNYEQYF.

The chain joins TRBV11-3 to TRBJ2-2; TRBD1 matches at 8 bases. Germline trimming cut 3 bases from V and 2 bases from J; bases unmatched to any gene: 11. Germline values: CDR1 SGHNT, CDR2 YENEEA. This CDR3 is built from 18 residues. In DNA form, the CDR3 reads TGTGCCAGCAGCTTCACCGGGACAGGCGTACTCAACACCGGGGAGCTGTTTTTT. Its translation: CASSFTGTGVLNTGELFF.

Only a few counts were recorded for this clone. The chain employs TRBV11-2 and TRBJ2-1, with D perhaps TRBD2 (6 bases). The CDR3 sequence is 16 residues long. Trimming pared 3 bases from V and 8 bases from J, leaving 20 bases between. In germline, CDR1 is SGHAT, CDR2 FQNNGV. The CDR3 sequence is CASSFLAEPSYDEQFF. CDR3 in DNA: TGTGCCAGCAGCTTTTTAGCGGAGCCTAGTTACGATGAGCAGTTCTTC. Variable domain in full (rest from reference TRBV11-2 and TRBJ2-1): EAGVAQSPRYKIIEKRQSVAFWCNPISGHATLYWYQQILGQGPKLLIQFQNNGVVDDSQLPKDRFSAERLKGVDSTLKIQPAKLEDSAVYLCASSFLAEPSYDEQFFGPGTRLTVL.

The rearrangement joins TRBV29-1 to TRBJ1-1; 8 positions match TRBD1. Germline V gene sequence: CDR1 SQVTM, CDR2 ANQGSEA. Trimming removed 7 bases from V and 5 bases from J; junction bases left unmatched: 6. The CDR3 spans 12 residues. The CDR3 DNA reads as TGCAGCGCCGGACAGGGAGAAACTGAAGCTTTCTTT. Translated: CSAGQGETEAFF. The full variable domain, its missing parts supplied by reference TRBV29-1 and TRBJ1-1, is SAVISQKPSRDICQRGTSLTIQCQVDSQVTMMFWYRQQPGQSLTLIATANQGSEATYESGFVIDKFPISRPNLTFSTLTVSNMSPEDSSIYLCSAGQGETEAFFGQGTRLTVV.

The DNA for the CDR3 is TGTGCCAGCTCACCGGGCCCAACCGGGGAGCTGTTTTTT. Residues: CASSPGPTGELFF. The J gene is TRBJ2-2, the V gene TRBV18, with D unclear. CDR1 is KGHSH and CDR2 is LQKENI in the germline V gene. V shed 3 bases and J shed 5 bases, with 7 bases lying between them. The length of the CDR3 is 13 residues.

The J gene is TRBJ2-1, the V gene TRBV10-3; D is possibly TRBD2 (6 bases). CDR1 and CDR2 (germline): ENHRY, SYGVKD. The V end was cut by 1 base, the J end by 9 bases, with 13 bases between. The CDR3 spans 14 residues. The CDR3 protein is CAISELLASIEQFF. CDR3 in DNA: TGTGCCATCAGTGAGTTACTAGCATCCATTGAGCAGTTCTTC.

This clone has only a few counts. An end of the junction differs from the germline gene, which may be a read error. The rearrangement uses TRBV6-6 and TRBJ1-3; 7 nucleotides line up with TRBD1. Germline values: CDR1 MNHNY, CDR2 SVGAGI (reference sequence). The CDR3 consists of 12 residues. The CDR3 bases are TGTGCCAGCAGAAGACAGGGTCTAGAGGTGGATTTT. Amino acid sequence: CASRRQGLEVDF.

V gene TRBV28 combines with J gene TRBJ1-2; no definite D call. The CDR3 length is 14 residues. Germline loops: CDR1 MDHEN, CDR2 SYDVKM. Trimming took off 4 bases at V and 5 bases at J, with 14 bases between the two ends. The CDR3 nucleotides read TGTGCCAGCAGTTCAGCCTTGGGCCCATATGGCTACACCTTC. This encodes CASSSALGPYGYTF.

The chain uses TRBV7-2 and TRBJ2-2, with TRBD2 identical over 8 bases. The CDR3 has 18 amino acids. After removal of 4 bases from V and 8 bases from J, the junction contained 18 bases not matched to a gene. Germline V gene lookup returns CDR1 SGHTA and CDR2 FQGNSA. CDR3 in DNA: TGTGCCAGCAGCTCCCGAGTGGGGACTAGGGGTCGCGTGGGGGAGCTGTTTTTT. Translating it yields CASSSRVGTRGRVGELFF.

CDR3 sequence: CASSSLIGRETQYF. In DNA, the CDR3 is TGTGCCAGCAGTTCCTTAATTGGGAGAGAGACCCAGTACTTC. The V gene is TRBV27, the J gene TRBJ2-5; D might be TRBD2 (5 bases). Trimming stripped 4 bases from V and 4 bases from J, with 13 bases between. This CDR3 has 14 residues. Germline V gene sequence: CDR1 MNHEY, CDR2 SMNVEV (reference sequence).

The genes are TRBV28 and TRBJ2-3, with 12 bases that match TRBD2. This CDR3 is 19 amino acids long. The V segment lost 4 bases and the J segment 1 base; nucleotides outside the gene matches: 12. The germline CDR1 and CDR2 sequences are MDHEN and SYDVKM. CDR3 in amino acids: CASSSHLAGGPRGTDTQYF. The DNA for the CDR3 is TGTGCCAGCAGTTCCCATCTAGCGGGAGGGCCGAGGGGCACAGATACGCAGTATTTT.

This clone was seen only a few times. V gene TRBV28 combines with J gene TRBJ2-1; the D is unclear. The CDR3 runs 12 residues. Germline V lookup: CDR1 MDHEN, CDR2 SYDVKM. V was cut by 2 bases and J by 7 bases, with 6 bases left in between. The CDR3, as DNA: TGTGCCAGCAGTTTAACTTTTAATGAGCAGTTCTTC. Residues: CASSLTFNEQFF.

This clone was detected only once. This rearrangement joins TRBV6-5 to TRBJ1-1; 7 positions match TRBD1. CDR1 is MNHEY, CDR2 SVGAGI, per germline. The J segment lost 0 bases and the V segment lost 6 bases, leaving 4 bases of the junction unmatched. The CDR3 has 14 residues. The CDR3 is CASRSGTVNTEAFF. CDR3 bases: TGTGCCAGCAGGTCCGGGACAGTGAACACTGAAGCTTTCTTT.

The V gene is TRBV19, the J gene TRBJ2-1; TRBD1 matches 7 bases. CDR3 length equals 14 residues. V lost 6 bases to trimming and J lost 0 bases; unmatched junction nucleotides: 2. Germline lookup yields CDR1 LNHDA and CDR2 SQIVND (reference sequence). DNA for the CDR3: TGTGCCAGTAGACAGGGGCGCTCCTACAATGAGCAGTTCTTC. Residues: CASRQGRSYNEQFF.